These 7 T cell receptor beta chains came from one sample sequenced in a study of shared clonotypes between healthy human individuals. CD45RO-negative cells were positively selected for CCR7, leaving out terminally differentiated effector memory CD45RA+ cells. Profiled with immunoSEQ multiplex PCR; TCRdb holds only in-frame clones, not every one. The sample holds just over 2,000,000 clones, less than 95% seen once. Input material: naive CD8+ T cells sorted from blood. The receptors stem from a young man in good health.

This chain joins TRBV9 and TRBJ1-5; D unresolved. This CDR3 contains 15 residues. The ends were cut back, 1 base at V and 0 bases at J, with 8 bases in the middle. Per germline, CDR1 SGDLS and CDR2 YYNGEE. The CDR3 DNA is TGTGCCAGCAGCGTAAGTAGGGCTAGCAATCAGCCCCAGCATTTT. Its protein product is CASSVSRASNQPQHF.

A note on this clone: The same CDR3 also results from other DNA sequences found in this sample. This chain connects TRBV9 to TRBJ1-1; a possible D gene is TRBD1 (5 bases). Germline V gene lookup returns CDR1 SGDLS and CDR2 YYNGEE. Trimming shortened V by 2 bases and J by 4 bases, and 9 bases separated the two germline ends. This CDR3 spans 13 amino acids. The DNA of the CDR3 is TGTGCCAGCAGCGTTGGGGGGTTCACTGAAGCTTTCTTT. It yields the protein CASSVGGFTEAFF.

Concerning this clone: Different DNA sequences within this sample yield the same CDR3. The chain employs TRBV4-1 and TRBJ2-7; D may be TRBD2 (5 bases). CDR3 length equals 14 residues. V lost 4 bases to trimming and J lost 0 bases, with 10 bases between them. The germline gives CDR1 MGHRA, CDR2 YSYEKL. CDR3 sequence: CASSPVGGSYEQYF. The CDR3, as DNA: TGCGCCAGCAGCCCCGTCGGAGGCTCCTACGAGCAGTACTTC.

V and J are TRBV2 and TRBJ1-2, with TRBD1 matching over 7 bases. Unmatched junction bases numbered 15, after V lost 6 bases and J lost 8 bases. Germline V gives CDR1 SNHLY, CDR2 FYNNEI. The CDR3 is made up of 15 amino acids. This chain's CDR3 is CASRGMTGSNGGYTF. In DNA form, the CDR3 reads TGTGCCAGCAGGGGGATGACAGGGTCCAATGGGGGCTACACCTTC.

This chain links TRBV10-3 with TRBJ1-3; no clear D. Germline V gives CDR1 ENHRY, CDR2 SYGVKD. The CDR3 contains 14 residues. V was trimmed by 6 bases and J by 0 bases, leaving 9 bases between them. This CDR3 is CAIRADDSGNTIYF. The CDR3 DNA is TGTGCCATCAGGGCGGACGACTCTGGAAACACCATATATTTT.

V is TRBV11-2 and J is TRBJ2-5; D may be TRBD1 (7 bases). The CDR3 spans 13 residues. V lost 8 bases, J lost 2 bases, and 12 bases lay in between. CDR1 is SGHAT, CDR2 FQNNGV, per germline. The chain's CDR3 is CASRGTEQETQYF. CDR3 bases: TGTGCCAGCCGGGGGACAGAACAAGAGACCCAGTACTTC.

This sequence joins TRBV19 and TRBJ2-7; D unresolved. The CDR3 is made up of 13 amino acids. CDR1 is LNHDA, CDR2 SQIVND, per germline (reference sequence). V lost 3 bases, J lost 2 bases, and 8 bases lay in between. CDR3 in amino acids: CASSISEAYEQYF. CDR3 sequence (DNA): TGTGCCAGTAGTATTTCCGAAGCCTACGAGCAGTACTTC.